This passage covers 17 T cell receptor beta chains from one sample sequenced in a study of blood T cell repertoires in COVID-19. Repertoires were generated with immunoSEQ multiplex PCR, while TCRdb's copy carries only in-frame clones and drops some. The data show about 250,000 clones, 83% seen once. The source material was peripheral blood. Receptors were obtained from a human donor in a cohort sampled during active COVID-19.

The CDR3 region has the DNA TGTGCCTGGAGTCCTGACACAAACTATGGCTACACCTTC. Protein: CAWSPDTNYGYTF. This chain joins TRBV30 and TRBJ1-2; D uncertain. This CDR3 comprises 13 residues. From germline, CDR1 is GTSNPN and CDR2 SVGIG (reference sequence). V was clipped by 2 bases and J by 2 bases, with 9 bases between them.

This chain joins TRBV27 and TRBJ1-3; no reliable D call. V gave up 5 bases and J gave up 0 bases, with 11 bases separating them. The V gene's germline CDR1 is MNHEY and CDR2 SMNVEV (reference sequence). This CDR3 comprises 15 residues. This CDR3 is CASSPTPSSGNTIYF. CDR3 bases: TGTGCCAGCAGTCCCACACCCAGCTCTGGAAACACCATATATTTT.

This sequence joins TRBV28 and TRBJ1-4, with a weak D call TRBD1 (5 bases). Germline lookup yields CDR1 MDHEN and CDR2 SYDVKM. The CDR3 runs 16 residues. V shed 2 bases and J shed 3 bases, with 13 bases lying between them. The DNA of the CDR3 is TGTGCCAGCAGTTTAGAAGGGGCCGGAGCTAATGAAAAACTGTTTTTT. Protein sequence: CASSLEGAGANEKLFF.

The chain recombines TRBV5-1 with TRBJ2-2, with 13 bases identical to TRBD2. CDR1 and CDR2 from the germline V gene are SGHRS and YFSETQ. This CDR3 contains 14 residues. With 4 bases clipped from V and 6 bases from J, the junction kept 0 bases outside the gene matches. Written as DNA, the CDR3 is TGCGCCAGCAGCGGACTAGCGGGGGCCGGGGAGCTGTTTTTT. Protein product: CASSGLAGAGELFF.

The genes are TRBV5-7 and TRBJ2-2; 7 positions agree with TRBD1. TRBV5-7 is annotated as an ORF whose role is uncertain. CDR3 length: 17 residues. The ends lost 3 bases at V and 5 bases at J; junction bases unmatched: 13. The DNA for the CDR3 is TGTGCCAGCAGCTCGGAAAAAAACAGGGGTTATACCGGGGAGCTGTTTTTT. It is translated as CASSSEKNRGYTGELFF.

V and J are TRBV30 and TRBJ2-1, with 7 bases aligning to TRBD1. The CDR3 covers 11 residues. V was clipped by 1 base and J by 10 bases; unmatched bases: 1. Germline loops: CDR1 GTSNPN, CDR2 SVGIG (reference sequence). DNA for the CDR3: TGTGCCTGGAGTGCCAGGGGGGAGCAGTTCTTC. Translation gives CAWSARGEQFF.

This chain connects TRBV11-2 to TRBJ1-6; tentative D call: TRBD1 (6 bases). The length of the CDR3 is 15 residues. V lost 5 bases, J lost 7 bases, and 15 bases lay in between. Per germline, CDR1 SGHAT and CDR2 FQNNGV. The CDR3 region is CASSGTDSSNSPLHF. In nucleotides, the CDR3 is TGTGCCAGCAGCGGGACGGACAGTAGCAATTCACCCCTCCACTTT.

The chain couples TRBV5-1 to TRBJ1-6; TRBD1 matches at 8 bases. The CDR3 covers 16 residues. Germline CDR1 is SGHRS and CDR2 is YFSETQ. The V gene end was trimmed by 5 bases and the J gene end by 7 bases; junction bases not matched to a gene: 11. The CDR3 reads CASRRGQARGNSPLHF. The CDR3 nucleotides read TGCGCCAGCAGGAGGGGACAGGCTCGGGGCAATTCACCCCTCCACTTT.

This clone was seen only a few times. The rearrangement joins TRBV2 to TRBJ2-1; TRBD2 agrees at 12 bases. There are 17 residues in the CDR3. Germline V lookup: CDR1 SNHLY, CDR2 FYNNEI. Trimming at V came to 7 bases and at J to 8 bases, leaving 15 bases not matched to a gene. DNA for the CDR3: TGTGCCAGCAATAAAGACGTGGCTAGCGGGAGGGGAGATGAGCAGTTCTTC. Its translation: CASNKDVASGRGDEQFF.

The chain combines TRBV5-1 with TRBJ2-7; 9 bases agree with TRBD1. The CDR3 length is 17 residues. Germline CDR1 SGHRS, CDR2 YFSETQ. Trimming took 7 bases from V and 1 from J; bases not matched to a gene: 15. CDR3 amino acids: CASPFKVGQGISYEQYF. The CDR3 DNA reads as TGCGCCAGCCCTTTCAAGGTGGGACAGGGTATATCCTACGAGCAGTACTTC.

The CDR3, as DNA: TGTGCCAGCAGAAAAGCGGGAGGCCCCACAGATACGCAGTATTTT. Its translation is CASRKAGGPTDTQYF. The rearrangement uses TRBV13 and TRBJ2-3, with TRBD2 identical over 9 bases. Trimming at V came to 6 bases and at J to 2 bases, leaving 6 bases not matched to a gene. This CDR3 comprises 15 residues. Germline V CDR1 and CDR2: PRHDT, FYEKMQ (reference sequence).

The CDR3 DNA reads as TGTGCCAGCAGGAGGGATCAGCCCCAGCATTTT. As protein: CASRRDQPQHF. The chain combines TRBV6-6 with TRBJ1-5; no definite D call. The CDR3 has 11 amino acids. CDR1 and CDR2 (germline): MNHNY, SVGAGI (reference sequence). Trimming left V 6 bases short and J 5 bases short, with 5 bases between.

The rearrangement joins TRBV18 to TRBJ2-3, with 11 positions matching TRBD2. The V gene end was trimmed by 1 base and the J gene end by 2 bases; junction bases not matched to a gene: 5. The CDR3 runs 17 residues. The V gene's germline CDR1 is KGHSH and CDR2 LQKENI. CDR3 coding DNA: TGTGCCAGCTCACCACGGTCTAGCGGGGGGACCACAGATACGCAGTATTTT. It translates to CASSPRSSGGTTDTQYF. Full variable domain (missing parts from reference TRBV18 and TRBJ2-3): NAGVMQNPRHLVRRRGQEARLRCSPMKGHSHVYWYRQLPEEGLKFMVYLQKENIIDESGMPKERFSAEFPKEGPSILRIQQVVRGDSAAYFCASSPRSSGGTTDTQYFGPGTRLTVL.

Written as DNA, the CDR3 is TGCGCCAGCAGCCCATCAGGGGGTTCGAACACTGAAGCTTTCTTT. This sequence encodes CASSPSGGSNTEAFF. This chain uses TRBV5-1 with TRBJ1-1; 7 nucleotides agree with TRBD1. The V gene end was trimmed by 4 bases and the J gene end by 1 base; junction bases not matched to a gene: 7. Germline CDR1 and CDR2: SGHRS and YFSETQ. The CDR3 sequence is 15 residues long.

The genes are TRBV11-2 and TRBJ2-7; tentative D call: TRBD2 (6 bases). The germline V gene has CDR1 SGHAT and CDR2 FQNNGV. Trimming took off 3 bases at V and 0 bases at J, with 15 bases between the two ends. CDR3 size: 16 residues. CDR3 sequence (DNA): TGTGCCAGCAGCTTCCCTCGGAGGGAGAGCTCCTACGAGCAGTACTTC. This gives the protein CASSFPRRESSYEQYF.

The chain joins TRBV27 to TRBJ1-2; a possible D gene is TRBD1 (6 bases). This CDR3 comprises 15 residues. The germline CDR1 and CDR2 sequences are MNHEY and SMNVEV (reference sequence). Trimming stripped 5 bases from V and 3 bases from J, with 16 bases between. The CDR3 DNA reads as TGTGCCAGCAGTGCGGGAGGGGGGGGAGACTATGGCTACACCTTC. Amino acids: CASSAGGGGDYGYTF.

V gene TRBV4-2 combines with J gene TRBJ2-1, with 9 nucleotides matching TRBD2. CDR1 is LGHNA and CDR2 is YNFKEQ in the germline V gene. The CDR3 spans 17 residues. The junction had 10 bases not matched to a gene; V was cut back by 5 bases and J by 2 bases. The CDR3 region is CASSENSGGITYNEQFF. Written as DNA, the CDR3 is TGTGCCAGCAGCGAAAATAGCGGGGGCATCACCTACAATGAGCAGTTCTTC.